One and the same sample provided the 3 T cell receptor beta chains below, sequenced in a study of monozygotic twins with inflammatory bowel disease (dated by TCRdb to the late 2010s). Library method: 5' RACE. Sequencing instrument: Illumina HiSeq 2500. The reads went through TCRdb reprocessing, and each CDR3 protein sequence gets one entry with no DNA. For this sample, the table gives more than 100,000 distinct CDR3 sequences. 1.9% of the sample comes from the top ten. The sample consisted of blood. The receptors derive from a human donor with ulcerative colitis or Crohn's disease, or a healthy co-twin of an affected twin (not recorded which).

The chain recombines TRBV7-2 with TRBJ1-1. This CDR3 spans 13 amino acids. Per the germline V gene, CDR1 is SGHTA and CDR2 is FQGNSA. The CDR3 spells CASSSQLNTEAFF.

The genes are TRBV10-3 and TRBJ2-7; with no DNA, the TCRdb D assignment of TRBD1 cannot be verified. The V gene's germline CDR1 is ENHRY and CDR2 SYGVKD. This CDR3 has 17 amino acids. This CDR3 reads CATLPGTGDFISYEQYF.

The CDR3 region is CASSFTGTRGNEQYF. V gene TRBV7-8 combines with J gene TRBJ2-7; the TCRdb D gene call, TRBD2, has no DNA to confirm it. This CDR3 comprises 15 residues. Looked up from germline, CDR1 is SGHVS and CDR2 is FQNEAQ.